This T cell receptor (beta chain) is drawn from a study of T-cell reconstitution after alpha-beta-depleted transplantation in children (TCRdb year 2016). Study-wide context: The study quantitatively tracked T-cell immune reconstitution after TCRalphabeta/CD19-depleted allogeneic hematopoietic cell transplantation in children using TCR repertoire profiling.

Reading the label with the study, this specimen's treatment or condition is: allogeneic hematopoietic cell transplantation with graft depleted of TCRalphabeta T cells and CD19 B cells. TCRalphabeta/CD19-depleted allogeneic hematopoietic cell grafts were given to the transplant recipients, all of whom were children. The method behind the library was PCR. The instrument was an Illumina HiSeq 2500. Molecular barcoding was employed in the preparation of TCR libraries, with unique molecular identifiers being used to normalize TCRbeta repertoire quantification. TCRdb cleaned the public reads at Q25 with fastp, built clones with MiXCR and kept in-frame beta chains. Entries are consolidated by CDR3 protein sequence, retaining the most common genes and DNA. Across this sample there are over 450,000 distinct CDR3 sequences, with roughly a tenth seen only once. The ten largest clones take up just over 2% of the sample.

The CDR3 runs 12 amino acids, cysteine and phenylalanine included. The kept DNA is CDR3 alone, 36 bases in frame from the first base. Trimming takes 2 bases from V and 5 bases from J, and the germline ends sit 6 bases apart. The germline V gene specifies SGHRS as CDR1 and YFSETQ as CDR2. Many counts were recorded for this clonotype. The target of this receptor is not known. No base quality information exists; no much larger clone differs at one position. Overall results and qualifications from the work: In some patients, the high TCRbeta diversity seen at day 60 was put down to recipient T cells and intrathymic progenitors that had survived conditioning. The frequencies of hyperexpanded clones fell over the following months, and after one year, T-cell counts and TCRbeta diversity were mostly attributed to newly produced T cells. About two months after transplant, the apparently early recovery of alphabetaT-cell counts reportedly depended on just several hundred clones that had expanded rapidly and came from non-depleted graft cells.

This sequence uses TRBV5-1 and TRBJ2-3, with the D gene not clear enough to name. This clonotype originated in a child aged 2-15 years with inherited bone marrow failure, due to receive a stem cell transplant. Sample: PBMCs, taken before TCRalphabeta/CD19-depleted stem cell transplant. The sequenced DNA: TGCGCCAGCAGCTTAGACATAGATACGCAGTATTTT. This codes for CASSLDIDTQYF.